Following are 4 T cell receptor beta chains from one sample sequenced in a study of identifying expanded T cells in peripheral blood. The method was immunoSEQ multiplex PCR; TCRdb's version includes in-frame clones alone and lacks a portion of them. Among about 90,000 clones listed, approximately 81% were seen once. Specimen: blood. The origin of the receptors is a person aged 18 to 70 in good health.

The chain uses TRBV19 and TRBJ1-2; D remains unclear. Trimming left V 6 bases short and J 4 bases short, with 30 bases between. Per germline, CDR1 LNHDA and CDR2 SQIVND (reference sequence). The CDR3 contains 19 residues. In DNA form, the CDR3 reads TGTGCCAGTAGCATCCTCTATCCCCGGACGGATCAAGGTGGCTATGGCTACACCTTC. Translation: CASSILYPRTDQGGYGYTF.

V is TRBV13 and J is TRBJ2-5; D is possibly TRBD2 (7 bases). Germline assignment: CDR1 PRHDT and CDR2 FYEKMQ (reference sequence). Trimming shortened V by 4 bases and J by 4 bases, and 13 bases separated the two germline ends. The CDR3 length is 14 residues. The CDR3, as DNA: TGTGCCAGCAGCTCCGAGGGGGGGGCAGAGACCCAGTACTTC. It encodes CASSSEGGAETQYF.

The genes are TRBV7-2 and TRBJ1-6; D not certain. Germline-derived CDR1 and CDR2 are SGHTA and FQGNSA. The CDR3 is 13 residues long. V dropped 4 bases and J dropped 7 bases, with 8 bases sitting between them. The CDR3 spells CASSSGVNSPLHF. The CDR3 DNA sequence: TGTGCCAGCAGCTCTGGGGTGAATTCACCCCTCCACTTT. The variable domain in full, completed from reference TRBV7-2 and TRBJ1-6, reads GAGVSQSPSNKVTEKGKDVELRCDPISGHTALYWYRQSLGQGLEFLIYFQGNSAPDKSGLPSDRFSAERTGGSVSTLTIQRTQQEDSAVYLCASSSGVNSPLHFGNGTRLTVT.

The V gene is TRBV19, the J gene TRBJ2-3, with D unresolved. Germline V gene data show CDR1 as LNHDA and CDR2 as SQIVND (reference sequence). V lost 6 bases, J lost 3 bases, and 10 bases lay in between. The CDR3 is made up of 13 amino acids. The DNA of the CDR3 is TGTGCCAGTAGCTATATAGGTACAGATACGCAGTATTTT. Translated, it gives CASSYIGTDTQYF.